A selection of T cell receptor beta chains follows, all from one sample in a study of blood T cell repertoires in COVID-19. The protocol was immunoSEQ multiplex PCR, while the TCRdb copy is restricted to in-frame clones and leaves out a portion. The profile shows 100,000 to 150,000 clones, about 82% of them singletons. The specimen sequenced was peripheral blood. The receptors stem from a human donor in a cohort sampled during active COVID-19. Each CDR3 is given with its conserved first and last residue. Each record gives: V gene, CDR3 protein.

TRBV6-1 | CASSESGPRPTDTQYF
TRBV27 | CASSLTSGRFYNEQFF
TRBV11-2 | CASSLLPGRGETQYF
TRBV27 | CASSLGQGAYEQYF
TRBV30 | CAWSQAAYNEQFF
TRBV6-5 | CASRTGGADTQYF
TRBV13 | CASSLGRQGTYEQYF
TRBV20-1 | CSGKGRTEAFF
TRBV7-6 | CASSFGLALYNEQFF
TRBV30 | CAWAAWIGVADTQYF
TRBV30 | CAWSRTANSGNTIYF
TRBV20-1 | CSARGLSEAFF
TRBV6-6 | CASSRTSGFTDTQYF
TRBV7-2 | CASSLPRSRGIQYF
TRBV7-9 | CASSSRTGMATEAFF
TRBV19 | CASRTSGRAGSSEQFF
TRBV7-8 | CASSAHTGGLTGELFF
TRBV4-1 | CASSPPGGEKLFF
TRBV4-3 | CASSQEPHPIDRAPQETQYF
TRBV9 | CASSVGGTQGTQYF
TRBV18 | CASSPDRDYGYTF
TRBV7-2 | CASSLGQGRTEAFF
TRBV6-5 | CASIHLTFYNEQFF
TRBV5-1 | CASSSALAGAGNTIYF
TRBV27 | CASSLAGDVTYEQYF
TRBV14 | CASSQVEGLAYEQYF
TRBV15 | CATSRDAGRQPQHF
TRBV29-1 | CSVEERDYEQYF
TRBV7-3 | CASSGTATNTDTQYF
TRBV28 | CASSSSRGRLGHF
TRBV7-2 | CASSFRYRSTDTQYF
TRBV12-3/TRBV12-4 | CASSFRASLQYF
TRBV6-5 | CASSSGTRETQYF
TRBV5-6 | CASSLGLAGAYNEQFF
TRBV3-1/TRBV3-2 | CASLGGGYRDSSSEQYF
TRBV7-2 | CASSLGVQGRGLYNEQFF
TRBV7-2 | CASERLAGAEDTQYF
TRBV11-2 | CASSWRLAESYNEQFF
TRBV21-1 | CATVSGPAFSYEQYF
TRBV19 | CASRTFLGPGELFF
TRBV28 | CASSLGTGIWEKLFF
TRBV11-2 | CASSLDRDQPQHF
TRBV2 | CASRIAGLSYEQYF
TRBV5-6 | CASSLQGGGTDTQYF
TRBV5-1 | CASSLGATEPTDTQYF
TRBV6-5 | CASSVAGEAHNEQFF
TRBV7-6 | CASSPTTGSNYEQYF
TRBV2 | CASSGQGQTYEQYF
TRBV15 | CATSRVGRGGTEAFF
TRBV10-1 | CASSARTGGANEQFF
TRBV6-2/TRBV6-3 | CASSDQEPGLAPEQYF